These 26 T cell receptor beta chains share one sample of origin, sequenced in a study of blood T cells in healthy people across ages (dated by TCRdb to 2015 to 2017). The method was 5' RACE. Sequencing used an Illumina HiSeq 2500. The second PCR ran for roughly 7 to 11 cycles and used a J-beta primer mix along with a sample-barcoded 5' primer. The public reads were run again by TCRdb, first through fastp at Q25 and then through MiXCR, and only productive beta chains were kept. Here each entry gathers all rows of one CDR3 protein and keeps the most common genes and DNA. This sample comprises approximately 1.5 million distinct CDR3 sequences, approximately 43% of them detected only once. The top ten clones comprise approximately 4.1% of the sample. The material sequenced was blood. The receptors were sampled from a woman between 18 and 29 years old in good health.

This clonotype was counted at least ten times. The genes are TRBV4-3 and TRBJ2-3, with 13 bases fitting TRBD2. This CDR3 comprises 19 residues. CDR1 is LGHNA and CDR2 is YSLEER in the germline V gene. The trim removed 1 base at V and 4 bases at J, leaving 11 bases unmatched. In DNA form, the CDR3 reads TGCGCCAGCAGCCAAGTGGTTTCGACTAGCGGGAGGATGTCAGATACGCAGTATTTT. Encoded protein: CASSQVVSTSGRMSDTQYF.

This chain links TRBV7-9 with TRBJ2-3, with D unresolved. Germline CDR1 and CDR2: SEHNR and FQNEAQ (reference sequence). CDR3 length equals 12 residues. Trimming removed 2 bases from V and 10 bases from J, with 10 bases in between. CDR3 in DNA: TGTGCCAGCAGCTTACCACCGGTGGCGCAGTATTTT. Encoded protein: CASSLPPVAQYF.

This clonotype showed up just a few times. This rearrangement joins TRBV9 to TRBJ2-5; TRBD1 matches 9 bases. The J call is uncertain, as TRBJ2-7 better fits the DNA end. CDR1 SGDLS and CDR2 YYNGEE come from the germline V gene. There are 14 residues in the CDR3. The CDR3 here is CASSASTGGHEQYF. Written as DNA, the CDR3 is TGTGCCAGTTCAGCTTCCACAGGGGGCCACGAGCAGTACTTC.

The chain links TRBV4-2 to TRBJ1-5; no definite D call. The CDR3 sequence is 15 residues long. Per germline, CDR1 LGHNA and CDR2 YNFKEQ. V gave up 4 bases and J gave up 0 bases, with 10 bases separating them. CDR3 region: CASSLTLGSNQPQHF. The DNA of the CDR3 is TGTGCCAGCAGCCTAACACTGGGTAGCAATCAGCCCCAGCATTTT.

The CDR3, as DNA: TGCGCCAGCAGCCCAACGGCGTCCGATACGCAGTATTTT. Amino acid sequence: CASSPTASDTQYF. This chain joins TRBV5-1 and TRBJ2-3; D remains ambiguous. The CDR3 totals 13 residues. Per the germline V gene, CDR1 is SGHRS and CDR2 is YFSETQ. Trimming shortened V by 4 bases and J by 6 bases, and 12 bases separated the two germline ends.

CDR3 sequence: CASSPGPYNSPLHF. CDR3 nucleotide sequence: TGCGCCAGCAGCCCGGGGCCCTATAATTCACCCCTCCACTTT. The chain recombines TRBV4-1 with TRBJ1-6; TRBD1 is a possible D gene (5 bases). Per germline, CDR1 MGHRA and CDR2 YSYEKL. CDR3 size: 14 residues. V lost 4 bases and J lost 2, with 6 bases in between.

V and J are TRBV2 and TRBJ2-2; possible D gene TRBD1, 6 bases. Trimming removed 10 bases at V and 6 bases at J, with 9 bases between. CDR1 is SNHLY and CDR2 is FYNNEI in the germline V gene. CDR3 length equals 11 residues. Here the CDR3 reads CATRQAGELFF. The CDR3 bases are TGTGCCACCCGACAGGCCGGGGAGCTGTTTTTT. Drawing the rest from reference TRBV2 and TRBJ2-2, the complete variable domain is EPEVTQTPSHQVTQMGQEVILRCVPISNHLYFYWYRQILGQKVEFLVSFYNNEISEKSEIFDDQFSVERPDGSNFTLKIRSTKLEDSAMYFCATRQAGELFFGEGSRLTVL.

This clonotype appeared a few times. This chain connects TRBV29-1 to TRBJ2-2; TRBD2 matches 12 bases. Germline values: CDR1 SQVTM, CDR2 ANQGSEA. Trimming took 6 bases from V and 0 from J; bases not matched to a gene: 5. The CDR3 is 16 residues long. Written as DNA, the CDR3 is TGCAGCGTCCTGACTAGCGGGGGCACGAACACCGGGGAGCTGTTTTTT. Amino acids: CSVLTSGGTNTGELFF.

This clonotype was counted a few times. V usage is TRBV19 and J usage is TRBJ1-2, with a weak D call TRBD1 (5 bases). The CDR3 consists of 13 residues. Germline V CDR1 and CDR2: LNHDA, SQIVND (reference sequence). Trimming took off 5 bases at V and 4 bases at J, with 11 bases between the two ends. The CDR3 nucleotides read TGTGCCAGTAGTCCGGGACCTACCTATGGCTACACCTTC. Translated, it gives CASSPGPTYGYTF.

V usage is TRBV6-2 or TRBV6-3 and J usage is TRBJ2-1; D is ambiguous. V gave up 6 bases and J gave up 5 bases, with 17 bases separating them. The CDR3 runs to 15 residues. Germline values: CDR1 MNHEY, CDR2 SVGEGT. The CDR3 loop is CASSQVEKGNNEQFF. The CDR3 region has the DNA TGTGCCAGCAGCCAGGTAGAGAAAGGGAACAATGAGCAGTTCTTC.

V is TRBV7-2 and J is TRBJ2-7; D not certain. Germline lookup yields CDR1 SGHTA and CDR2 FQGNSA. The V end lost 5 bases, the J end lost 9 bases, and 23 bases lay between the germline ends. CDR3 size: 15 residues. CDR3 in amino acids: CASSPDRTLGFWQYF. CDR3 sequence (DNA): TGTGCCAGCAGCCCGGACCGGACCTTGGGGTTTTGGCAGTACTTC. The full variable domain, its missing parts supplied by reference TRBV7-2 and TRBJ2-7, is GAGVSQSPSNKVTEKGKDVELRCDPISGHTALYWYRQSLGQGLEFLIYFQGNSAPDKSGLPSDRFSAERTGGSVSTLTIQRTQQEDSAVYLCASSPDRTLGFWQYFGPGTRLTVT.

The chain uses TRBV4-1 and TRBJ2-2, with 8 positions matching TRBD2. Germline CDR1 MGHRA, CDR2 YSYEKL. The CDR3 extends over 14 amino acids. V lost 4 bases and J lost 8; bases outside the gene matches: 6. As DNA, the CDR3 is TGCGCCAGCAGCCCGGGGACTAGTCCAGGGGAGCTGTTTTTT. It yields the protein CASSPGTSPGELFF.

This clonotype turned up a few times. The V gene is TRBV4-2, the J gene TRBJ2-7; 11 positions agree with TRBD2. J gave up 4 bases and V 1 base, and 9 bases lay outside the gene matches. The germline gives CDR1 LGHNA, CDR2 YNFKEQ. The CDR3 is made up of 17 amino acids. CDR3 sequence (DNA): TGTGCCAGCAGCCAAGTGCTGCGACTAGCGGGAATGTACGAGCAGTACTTC. Translating gives CASSQVLRLAGMYEQYF.

The chain links TRBV21-1 to TRBJ2-7. TRBV21-1 is marked as a pseudogene. The CDR3 consists of 12 residues. The CDR3 sequence is CASSKASYEQYF. DNA of the CDR3: TGTGCCAGCAGCAAGGCCTCCTACGAGCAGTACTTC.

Turning to this clonotype: A junction boundary mismatches the germline segment, possibly from a read error. The J gene is TRBJ2-7, the V gene TRBV19; possibly TRBD1 or TRBD2 for D (5 bases each). The CDR3 is 12 amino acids. CDR1 is LNHDA, CDR2 SQIVND, per germline (reference sequence). The CDR3, as DNA: TGTGCCAGTAGCACAGGACTTTTCGAGCAATACTTC. It encodes CASSTGLFEQYF.

The genes are TRBV28 and TRBJ1-5, with D perhaps matching TRBD1 (5 bases). Per germline, CDR1 MDHEN and CDR2 SYDVKM. Trimming removed 11 bases from V and 6 bases from J, with 17 bases in between. The CDR3 totals 13 residues. The chain's CDR3 is CAAEGRVGQPQHF. The CDR3 nucleotides read TGTGCCGCCGAAGGCAGGGTCGGTCAGCCCCAGCATTTT.

This clonotype has just a few counts. The chain employs TRBV5-1 and TRBJ2-7; 8 nucleotides line up with TRBD1. This CDR3 comprises 15 residues. V was clipped by 3 bases and J by 0 bases; unmatched bases: 5. Germline CDR1 and CDR2: SGHRS and YFSETQ. This chain's CDR3 is CASSYPGQASYEQYF. The CDR3 DNA sequence: TGCGCCAGCAGCTACCCGGGACAGGCCTCCTACGAGCAGTACTTC.

This clonotype was counted once. The chain couples TRBV6-6 to TRBJ1-5; 7 bases map to TRBD1. J gave up 6 bases and V 2 bases, and 10 bases lay outside the gene matches. The CDR3 sequence is 16 residues long. CDR1 and CDR2 (germline): MNHNY, SVGAGI (reference sequence). CDR3 coding DNA: TGTGCCAGCAGTTACCTCCAGGGGGAATTGGGTCAGCCCCAGCATTTT. It yields the protein CASSYLQGELGQPQHF.

The chain combines TRBV15 with TRBJ2-7; 9 bases match TRBD2. The CDR3 extends over 15 amino acids. Losses at the gene ends were 1 base for V and 3 bases for J; bases not matched to a gene: 4. Germline CDR1 and CDR2: LNHNV and YYDKDF (reference sequence). The CDR3 coding sequence is TGTGCCACCAGCAGAGGTAGCGGGAGTGTCTACGAGCAGTACTTC. Protein product: CATSRGSGSVYEQYF. The entire variable domain, with the rest obtained from reference TRBV15 and TRBJ2-7, is as follows: DAMVIQNPRYQVTQFGKPVTLSCSQTLNHNVMYWYQQKSSQAPKLLFHYYDKDFNNEADTPDNFQSRRPNTSFCFLDIRSPGLGDTAMYLCATSRGSGSVYEQYFGPGTRLTVT.

In regard to this clonotype: This may arise from a read error, as a much more abundant clone is one base away. The V and J genes are TRBV4-1 and TRBJ2-3; 7 bases agree with TRBD2. V shed 8 bases, J shed 4 bases, and the junction held 6 bases outside the gene matches. Germline V gene data show CDR1 as MGHRA and CDR2 as YSYEKL. The CDR3 contains 13 residues. CDR3 sequence: CASAGGFADTQYF. The CDR3 region has the DNA TGCGCCAGCGCCGGGGGGTTCGCAGATACGCAGTATTTT.

In its sample, this clonotype was seen a few times. The chain carries TRBV6-2 or TRBV6-3 and TRBJ1-2; D may be TRBD1 (6 bases). CDR1 and CDR2 (germline): MNHEY, SVGEGT. This CDR3 region has 14 residues. Trimming cost V 4 bases and J 5 bases, with 14 bases left between them. CDR3 region: CASSFRGARYGYTF. The DNA for the CDR3 is TGTGCCAGCAGTTTCAGGGGCGCACGGTATGGCTACACCTTC.

The rearrangement links TRBV5-1 to TRBJ2-3; maybe TRBD1 (6 bases). Trimming took 0 bases from V and 2 from J, leaving 10 bases between them. The CDR3 is made up of 15 amino acids. Per germline, CDR1 SGHRS and CDR2 YFSETQ. The CDR3 loop reads CASSLAQGLTDTQYF. In DNA, the CDR3 is TGCGCCAGCAGCTTGGCCCAGGGGCTCACAGATACGCAGTATTTT.

This clonotype was recorded a few times. This chain uses TRBV12-3 or TRBV12-4 with TRBJ2-5; TRBD2 agrees at 10 bases. Losses at the gene ends were 6 bases for V and 4 bases for J; bases not matched to a gene: 5. There are 14 residues in the CDR3. CDR3 sequence reads: CASRKAGGTETQYF. The CDR3 DNA sequence: TGTGCCAGCAGGAAAGCGGGGGGGACAGAGACCCAGTACTTC.

This clonotype was detected a few times. This chain uses TRBV20-1 with TRBJ2-7; tentatively, D is TRBD1 (6 bases). This CDR3 has 16 amino acids. V lost 0 bases, J lost 3 bases, and 18 bases lay in between. CDR1 is DFQATT and CDR2 is SNEGSKA in the germline V gene (reference sequence). The DNA for the CDR3 is TGCAGTGCTAGAGATGCGTATAAACAGGGAGACTACGAGCAGTACTTC. It yields the protein CSARDAYKQGDYEQYF.

Notes on this clonotype: Relative to the germline gene, one junction end is altered; a read error may explain this. J is TRBJ1-2 and V is TRBV27; D is uncertain. Germline values: CDR1 MNHEY, CDR2 SMNVEV (reference sequence). The CDR3 is 13 residues long. The chain's CDR3 is CASKNRANCGYTF. The CDR3 coding sequence is TGTGCCAGCAAAAACAGAGCTAACTGTGGCTACACCTTC.

This chain joins TRBV7-9 and TRBJ2-7, with 7 bases that match TRBD1. CDR3 length: 16 residues. Trimming cost V 5 bases and J 4 bases; bases outside gene matches: 14. Germline V lookup: CDR1 SEHNR, CDR2 FQNEAQ (reference sequence). The CDR3 region is CASSTTYRGYSYEQYF. DNA for the CDR3: TGTGCCAGCAGCACCACCTACAGGGGTTATTCGTACGAGCAGTACTTC.